Sequencing of this TCR beta chain was carried out in a study of shared clonotypes between healthy human individuals. Study summary: CD4 naive cells filled three plates per donor, CD4 memory three, CD8 naive two and CD8 memory one. Study conclusions and caveats: Only blood was sampled, and tissue TCR repertoires likely differ from blood ones.

Repertoires were generated with immunoSEQ multiplex PCR, while TCRdb's copy carries only in-frame clones and drops some. The table has 600,000 to 750,000 clones, about 90% seen once; the top ten hold about 34%. About this clone: Antigen: not known.

CD8 memory was a combination that joined CD45RO+ cells with CCR7-negative CD45RA+ TemRA cells. Germline V CDR1 and CDR2: SGHNT, YYREEE (reference sequence). The CDR3 covers 14 residues. Trimming at V came to 6 bases and at J to 1 base, leaving 5 bases not matched to a gene. The rearrangement links TRBV5-4 to TRBJ2-3, with 7 positions matching TRBD2. This clonotype was sampled from a man younger than 35 in good health. Some clones in this sample may be carry-over from other donors' samples. The sequenced sample was memory CD8+ T cells from PBMCs. Subset denoted: CD45RO+ cells pooled with CCR7-negative TemRA cells. The CDR3 DNA follows: TGTGCCAGCAACCCTAGCGGACGCACAGATACGCAGTATTTT. Protein: CASNPSGRTDTQYF.